This TCR beta chain came from a study of identical twins. All donors were healthy, and all were Caucasian. Germline values: CDR1 MDHEN, CDR2 SYDVKM. The CDR3 consists of 17 residues. V was pared by 4 bases and J by 3 bases, with 14 bases of the junction left unmatched. The study, taken as a whole, reports: Among out-of-frame alpha sequences shared by twins, low generation probability occurred in excess.

This clonotype was counted only a few times. Antigen: not known. Template switching introduced a universal primer site, and the cDNA bore unique molecular identifiers. TCRdb reanalysed the 5' RACE reads using MiXCR and keeps one entry per CDR3 protein. This table has hundreds of thousands of distinct CDR3 sequences, 9% to 15% appearing once. The same sample was also studied in work on yellow fever vaccine responses in identical twins.

J is TRBJ2-7 and V is TRBV28, with 8 bases that match TRBD1. This clonotype was obtained from a woman younger than 30 in good health. Sequencing was carried out using CD8+ T cells sorted from blood. In nucleotides, the CDR3 is TGTGCCAGCAGTTCGACTCTGGCCCCCGGACAGGGCTACGAGCAGTACTTC. Residues: CASSSTLAPGQGYEQYF. Drawing the rest from reference TRBV28 and TRBJ2-7, the complete variable domain is DVKVTQSSRYLVKRTGEKVFLECVQDMDHENMFWYRQDPGLGLRLIYFSYDVKMKEKGDIPEGYSVSREKKERFSLILESASTNQTSMYLCASSSTLAPGQGYEQYFGPGTRLTVT.